The sample holds many counts of the clone carrying this T cell receptor (beta chain). Its antigen is still unknown. The sample holds other DNA sequences that translate to the same CDR3. These data are taken from a study of shared clonotypes between healthy human individuals. Template for every sorted-subset replicate PCR totaled around 210 ng DNA, some 30,000 T cell genomes. This table comes from immunoSEQ multiplex PCR, and its TCRdb copy is limited to in-frame clones, with some not included. There are roughly 1 million clones in the sample; around three quarters occur only once, and 0.5% to 0.6% lies in the top ten. Whole-study findings and limits: Tissue TCR repertoires likely differ from these blood-only repertoires. Across a handful of donors, naive CD4 shared roughly 5%, naive CD8 3.5% to 4%, memory CD4 more than 2%, memory CD8 about 0.4%.

Sequencing input: memory CD4+ T cells from PBMCs. Described subset: CD45RA-negative fraction. This sequence originates from a man younger than 35 in good health. Some clones in this sample may be carry-over from other donors' samples.

CDR3 DNA sequence: TGTGCCTGGGGGACTAGCGGGGCCACCGGGGAGCTGTTTTTT. The encoded protein is CAWGTSGATGELFF. The chain employs TRBV30 and TRBJ2-2; 13 nucleotides match TRBD2. V trimming: 5 bases; J trimming: 4 bases; junction bases outside the gene matches: 1. Germline-derived CDR1 and CDR2 are GTSNPN and SVGIG (reference sequence). The CDR3 has 14 residues.